This T cell receptor beta chain is from a study of T cells after yellow fever vaccination. MiXCR, applied by TCRdb to the 5' RACE reads, yields one record per CDR3 protein. The sample records some 73,000 distinct CDR3 sequences, approximately 7.5% being singletons. Notes on the study in general: Peaking faster, on day 5 versus 15, the secondary response was nonetheless weaker.

This clonotype was detected only a few times. The antigen remains undetermined. Germline V gene data show CDR1 as LNHNV and CDR2 as YYDKDF (reference sequence). J was trimmed by 0 bases and V by 2 bases; bases with no gene match: 5. The CDR3 spans 16 residues. This material consisted of CD8+ T cells sorted from PBMCs, taken on the day of the yellow fever booster vaccination. The chain has TRBV15 and TRBJ2-7; 9 nucleotides align to TRBD1. This TCR derives from a man in his thirties or forties who received the YFV17D yellow fever vaccine. CDR3 protein: CATSRRTGAASYEQYF. DNA for the CDR3: TGTGCCACCAGCAGACGGACAGGGGCGGCCTCCTACGAGCAGTACTTC.